Listed here are 32 T cell receptor beta chains from one sample, sequenced in a study of blood T cells in healthy people across ages. Primers used in a second PCR of roughly 6 to 11 cycles were a sample-barcoded 5' primer and a J-beta primer mix. TCRdb processed the 5' RACE reads anew with MiXCR; each CDR3 protein has one entry. The repertoire holds approximately 360,000 distinct CDR3 sequences, about 55% seen once, with 51% in the top ten. The sequenced material came from blood. The receptors derive from a man between 60 and 75 years old in good health.

The chain carries TRBV3-1 and TRBJ2-7; no clear D gene. Germline V lookup: CDR1 LGHDT, CDR2 YNNKEL (reference sequence). V lost 4 bases and J lost 8, with 15 bases in between. The CDR3 length is 13 residues. Written as DNA, the CDR3 is TGTGCCAGCAGCCCCCCGGAGTCGGGCAAGCAGTACTTC. Translating gives CASSPPESGKQYF.

The chain links TRBV7-2 to TRBJ2-3, with D tentatively TRBD2 (5 bases). The CDR3 is 14 residues long. Germline V gene data show CDR1 as SGHTA and CDR2 as FQGNSA. Trimming cost V 5 bases and J 3 bases, with 12 bases left between them. The CDR3 loop is CASSMDFLTDTQYF. CDR3 coding DNA: TGTGCCAGCAGCATGGACTTTTTGACAGATACGCAGTATTTT.

The V gene is TRBV9, the J gene TRBJ2-7; possibly TRBD2 for D (6 bases). This CDR3 contains 16 residues. Trimming took off 3 bases at V and 6 bases at J, with 22 bases between the two ends. Germline lookup yields CDR1 SGDLS and CDR2 YYNGEE. CDR3 amino acids: CASSATLGGPNLEQYF. Written as DNA, the CDR3 is TGTGCCAGCAGCGCTACCCTGGGGGGACCCAATCTCGAGCAGTACTTC.

The chain couples TRBV2 to TRBJ2-2; TRBD2 aligns across 8 bases. Germline trimming cut 6 bases from V and 0 bases from J; bases unmatched to any gene: 6. Germline V CDR1 and CDR2: SNHLY, FYNNEI. The CDR3 has 16 amino acids. The CDR3 DNA reads TGTGCCAGCAGGAAGGGGGGACTAGCGAACACCGGGGAGCTGTTTTTT. Protein sequence: CASRKGGLANTGELFF.

There are a few counts of this clonotype. V is TRBV4-2 and J is TRBJ2-5; no firm D call. The germline V gene has CDR1 LGHNA and CDR2 YNFKEQ. V dropped 0 bases and J dropped 1 base, with 9 bases sitting between them. The CDR3 totals 15 residues. The CDR3 loop reads CASSQDRRPQETQYF. CDR3 coding DNA: TGTGCCAGCAGCCAAGATCGACGGCCCCAAGAGACCCAGTACTTC.

This clonotype has more than one count but fewer than ten. As DNA, the CDR3 is TGTGCCAGCAGCCTGGACAGGGGTGGGGACGAGCAGTACTTC. Amino acid sequence: CASSLDRGGDEQYF. The gene calls are TRBV5-4 and TRBJ2-7, with 9 nucleotides matching TRBD1. This CDR3 spans 14 amino acids. Trimming took 4 bases from V and 5 from J; bases not matched to a gene: 7. Germline loops: CDR1 SGHNT, CDR2 YYREEE (reference sequence).

This clonotype was recorded many times. The chain has TRBV7-8 and TRBJ2-3, with 9 bases that match TRBD2. The CDR3 spans 17 residues. V lost 5 bases, J lost 8 bases, and 17 bases stayed unmatched. CDR1 SGHVS and CDR2 FQNEAQ come from the germline V gene. The CDR3 DNA reads TGTGCCAGCAGCCCCCCATTGAGACTAGCGGCTCCCGGTACGCAGTATTTT. It codes for CASSPPLRLAAPGTQYF.

This rearrangement joins TRBV29-1 to TRBJ2-5; tentatively, D is TRBD2 (6 bases). Germline loops: CDR1 SQVTM, CDR2 ANQGSEA. V was clipped by 6 bases and J by 11 bases, with 19 bases between them. CDR3 length equals 12 residues. The CDR3 nucleotides read TGCAGCGTAATGGAGGGCCCCCAGGAGCAGTACTTC. The encoded protein is CSVMEGPQEQYF.

In its sample, this clonotype was seen a few times. The J gene is TRBJ1-5, the V gene TRBV12-3 or TRBV12-4; TRBD1 might be the D (5 bases). Between the trimmed V and J ends, which lost 1 base and 1 base, there was a span of 11 bases. The CDR3 runs to 16 residues. CDR3 sequence (DNA): TGTGCCAGCAGTTTAGTCCGGGGACGGAGCAATCAGCCCCAGCATTTT. It encodes CASSLVRGRSNQPQHF.

The chain recombines TRBV20-1 with TRBJ1-6; weak D call: TRBD1 (6 bases). The CDR3 length is 13 residues. Germline CDR1 is DFQATT and CDR2 is SNEGSKA (reference sequence). V was pared by 3 bases and J by 7 bases, with 10 bases between. The CDR3 bases are TGCAGTGCTAGTCAGGGGCGGAATTCACCCCTCCACTTT. Amino acid sequence: CSASQGRNSPLHF.

This chain links TRBV13 with TRBJ2-7, with D unresolved. The CDR3 is made up of 13 amino acids. The germline gives CDR1 PRHDT, CDR2 FYEKMQ (reference sequence). V lost 2 bases, J lost 7 bases, and 12 bases lay in between. The CDR3 reads CASSLMAYNEQYF. As DNA, the CDR3 is TGTGCCAGCAGCTTAATGGCCTACAATGAGCAGTACTTC.

The rearrangement joins TRBV4-2 to TRBJ2-4; D is unresolved. The germline V and J ends were trimmed by 5 bases and 0 bases, with 17 bases remaining between them. The CDR3 extends over 17 amino acids. Germline CDR1 is LGHNA and CDR2 is YNFKEQ. The CDR3 sequence is CASSVRAGTLAKNIQYF. As DNA, the CDR3 is TGTGCCAGCAGCGTACGCGCCGGCACCTTAGCCAAAAACATTCAGTACTTC.

The J gene is TRBJ2-3, the V gene TRBV20-1; TRBD2 matches at 8 bases. Germline CDR1 and CDR2: DFQATT and SNEGSKA (reference sequence). This CDR3 is 14 amino acids long. V was clipped by 3 bases and J by 4 bases; unmatched bases: 6. CDR3 sequence: CSARREEGADTQYF. The CDR3 bases are TGCAGTGCTAGGCGGGAGGAGGGGGCAGATACGCAGTATTTT.

The CDR3 bases are TGTGCCAGCAGCTTAGCGGGTAGCGGGGGACAAGAGACCCAGTACTTC. It codes for CASSLAGSGGQETQYF. The chain employs TRBV7-2 and TRBJ2-5, with TRBD2 matching over 9 bases. Trimming at V came to 0 bases and at J to 2 bases, leaving 4 bases not matched to a gene. In germline, CDR1 is SGHTA, CDR2 FQGNSA. This CDR3 is built from 16 residues.

The CDR3 loop reads CASSMGAGRISYEQYF. DNA for the CDR3: TGTGCCAGCAGTATGGGTGCGGGACGGATCTCCTACGAGCAGTACTTC. This chain uses TRBV28 with TRBJ2-7; possibly TRBD2 for D (6 bases). The V and J ends lost 5 bases and 0 bases respectively, with 17 bases between them. Per germline, CDR1 MDHEN and CDR2 SYDVKM. The CDR3 covers 16 residues.

The chain is built from TRBV5-1 and TRBJ2-6, with D hard to call. Germline V gives CDR1 SGHRS, CDR2 YFSETQ. Trimming removed 0 bases from V and 0 bases from J, with 4 bases in between. The CDR3 runs to 15 residues. This chain's CDR3 is CASSLDFSGANVLTF. CDR3 in DNA: TGCGCCAGCAGCTTGGATTTCTCTGGGGCCAACGTCCTGACTTTC.

The sample holds many counts of this clonotype. V and J are TRBV29-1 and TRBJ2-1; TRBD1 matches at 11 bases. V shed 8 bases, J shed 4 bases, and the junction held 7 bases outside the gene matches. This CDR3 is 14 amino acids long. Germline CDR1 and CDR2: SQVTM and ANQGSEA. In nucleotides, the CDR3 is TGCAGCACAGCCGGGACAGGGGGATACAATGAGCAGTTCTTC. Amino acid sequence: CSTAGTGGYNEQFF.

Points on this clonotype: This could be a read error, since a much larger clone is one nucleotide away. The CDR3 loop reads CASSELYEQNF. Written as DNA, the CDR3 is TGTGCCAGCAGTGAATTATACGAGCAGAACTTC. The genes are TRBV2 and TRBJ2-5; D not resolved. The germline gives CDR1 SNHLY, CDR2 FYNNEI. The CDR3 is made up of 11 amino acids. The full variable domain, in which reference TRBV2 and TRBJ2-5 provide the parts outside the CDR3, is EPEVTQTPSHQVTQMGQEVILRCVPISNHLYFYWYRQILGQKVEFLVSFYNNEISEKSEIFDDQFSVERPDGSNFTLKIRSTKLEDSAMYFCASSELYEQNFGPGTRLLVL.

As regards this clonotype: This may be a read error: a much more frequent sequence differs by one nucleotide. This chain uses TRBV6-2 or TRBV6-3 with TRBJ2-5; the match to TRBD1 covers 7 bases. The trim removed 10 bases at V and 7 bases at J, leaving 12 bases unmatched. CDR1 is MNHEY and CDR2 is SVGEGT in the germline V gene. This CDR3 spans 13 amino acids. CDR3 DNA: TGTGCCAACAGGGGCCAATGGGTAGGGACCCAGTACTTC. Translation gives CANRGQWVGTQYF.

This clonotype was seen repeatedly, ten times or more. This chain uses TRBV12-3 or TRBV12-4 with TRBJ2-6; TRBD2 matches 9 bases. CDR3 length: 18 residues. V lost 6 bases and J lost 1; bases outside the gene matches: 10. The CDR3 nucleotides are TGTGCCAGCAGAACGGGTCTAGCGGGGCTATCTGGGGCCAACGTCCTGACTTTC. It yields the protein CASRTGLAGLSGANVLTF.

This clonotype was counted many times. The chain's CDR3 is CASRQGPYEQYF. The CDR3 DNA follows: TGTGCCAGCAGGCAGGGGCCCTACGAGCAGTACTTC. The rearrangement links TRBV28 to TRBJ2-7; TRBD1 might be the D (6 bases). V shed 6 bases and J shed 2 bases, with 8 bases lying between them. This CDR3 is built from 12 residues. Germline CDR1 is MDHEN and CDR2 is SYDVKM.

This clonotype has just a few counts. The chain employs TRBV12-3 or TRBV12-4 and TRBJ2-5, with 8 bases identical to TRBD1. The CDR3 spans 13 residues. J lost 5 bases, V lost 5 bases, and 4 bases had no gene match. CDR3 in amino acids: CASSRTGPETQYF. CDR3 sequence (DNA): TGTGCCAGCAGTCGGACAGGGCCCGAGACCCAGTACTTC.

The chain uses TRBV15 and TRBJ2-4; D gene uncertain. Germline CDR1 LNHNV, CDR2 YYDKDF (reference sequence). This CDR3 comprises 15 residues. Deletions cut 0 bases from V and 1 base from J, with 7 bases between. DNA of the CDR3: TGTGCCACCAGCAGAGATGGGGTGGCCAAAAACATTCAGTACTTC. It codes for CATSRDGVAKNIQYF.

This chain joins TRBV12-3 or TRBV12-4 and TRBJ2-4; possibly TRBD2 for D (6 bases). Matching the DNA end better, TRBJ2-7 makes the J call doubtful. There are 16 residues in the CDR3. The CDR3 protein is CASSSRRKGSGNEQYF. Written as DNA, the CDR3 is TGTGCCAGCAGTTCACGACGGAAGGGTAGCGGAAACGAGCAGTACTTC.

This clonotype was recorded a few times. The V gene is TRBV20-1, the J gene TRBJ2-1; 12 bases fit TRBD2. Germline V gene lookup returns CDR1 DFQATT and CDR2 SNEGSKA (reference sequence). After removal of 1 base from V and 3 bases from J, the junction contained 4 bases not matched to a gene. This CDR3 spans 16 amino acids. The CDR3 sequence is CSARGPTSGSYNEQFF. In DNA, the CDR3 is TGCAGTGCTAGAGGCCCGACTAGCGGGAGCTACAATGAGCAGTTCTTC.

Comments on this clonotype: One end of the junction fails to match germline, which may point to a read error. The chain joins TRBV6-6 to TRBJ2-1, with 7 bases aligning to TRBD1. Germline CDR1 reads MNHNY; CDR2 reads SVGAGI (reference sequence). The CDR3 has 13 residues. Here the CDR3 DNA reads TGTGCCAGCAGTCGACAGGGTCACAATAAGCAGTTCTTC. Translating gives CASSRQGHNKQFF.

V and J are TRBV9 and TRBJ2-1; D gene ambiguous. Germline V gene lookup returns CDR1 SGDLS and CDR2 YYNGEE. This CDR3 is built from 16 residues. Trimming cost V 4 bases and J 0 bases, with 14 bases left between them. CDR3 in amino acids: CASSPFKHSSYNEQFF. CDR3 bases: TGTGCCAGCAGCCCCTTTAAGCACTCCTCCTACAATGAGCAGTTCTTC.

This clonotype has just a few counts. The V and J genes are TRBV29-1 and TRBJ2-7; D may match TRBD1 or TRBD2 (7 bases each). Trimming pared 7 bases from V and 1 base from J, leaving 14 bases between. The CDR3 extends over 13 amino acids. CDR1 is SQVTM and CDR2 is ANQGSEA in the germline V gene. CDR3: CSGQGGTSYEQYF. The CDR3 DNA reads as TGCAGCGGCCAGGGGGGGACTTCCTACGAGCAGTACTTC.

This rearrangement joins TRBV12-5 to TRBJ2-1, with D unclear. The germline gives CDR1 LGHNT, CDR2 FRNRAP. The CDR3 contains 14 residues. Between the trimmed V and J ends, which lost 6 bases and 5 bases, there was a span of 14 bases. CDR3 nucleotide sequence: TGTGCTAGTGGGCTTGAGACAACAGACAATGAGCAGTTCTTC. This translates into CASGLETTDNEQFF.

V usage is TRBV21-1 and J usage is TRBJ1-2; the table's D call, TRBD1, has no DNA check behind it. TRBV21-1 is noted as a pseudogene. The CDR3 has 15 amino acids. The CDR3 nucleotides read TGTGCCAGCAGCCTACGGACAGCCTGGGTGGGTGGCTACACCTTC. Translation gives CASSLRTAWVGGYTF.

The rearrangement links TRBV7-9 to TRBJ2-7, with TRBD2 as a possible D gene (7 bases). The CDR3 contains 14 residues. The germline V gene encodes CDR1 SEHNR and CDR2 FQNEAQ (reference sequence). Trimming removed 6 bases from V and 7 bases from J, with 19 bases in between. The CDR3 region is CASSLGGGQVEQYF. The CDR3 DNA follows: TGTGCCAGCAGTCTAGGGGGGGGTCAGGTGGAGCAGTACTTC.

A few counts support this clonotype. The CDR3 DNA reads TGCAGTCACAGACTAGCGGGGGGAGCCAGCACAGATACGCAGTATTTT. Residues: CSHRLAGGASTDTQYF. The J gene is TRBJ2-3, the V gene TRBV20-1; 13 nucleotides match TRBD2. Trimming cost V 8 bases and J 0 bases; bases outside gene matches: 8. The germline gives CDR1 DFQATT, CDR2 SNEGSKA (reference sequence). The CDR3 is made up of 16 amino acids.